Listed below are T cell receptor beta chains from one sample, sequenced in a study of beta chain features in type 1 diabetes. Assay used: immunoSEQ multiplex PCR; TCRdb lists only in-frame clones, some missing. The sample gives a few hundred thousand clones, approximately 12% of which show up once; over 0.014% is in the top ten. Material for sequencing was naive CD4+ T cells from blood. The receptors stem from a woman between 18 and 29 years old with type 1 diabetes. Each CDR3 is given with its conserved first and last residue. The order of the fields is V gene, D gene, clone size, J gene, CDR3 DNA, CDR3 protein. The D gene is left open where the match is weak. Size is omitted from some rows. Given values are once, few, many or a class for expanded clones.

v_gene: TRBV7-2
d_gene: NA
abundance: few
j_gene: TRBJ2-5
CDR3nt: TGTGCCAGCAGCTTAGCGAGCCCCTCGGAGACCCAGTACTTC
CDR3aa: CASSLASPSETQYF

v_gene: TRBV10-3
d_gene: TRBD1
abundance: few
j_gene: TRBJ2-3
CDR3nt: TGTGCCACCACAGGACAGGCAGGCCCAGGGGGAGATACGCAGTATTTT
CDR3aa: CATTGQAGPGGDTQYF

v_gene: TRBV28
d_gene: NA
abundance: NA
j_gene: TRBJ1-1
CDR3nt: TGTGCCAGCAGTTTGTCGCTGTCGGGGAACACTGAAGCTTTCTTT
CDR3aa: CASSLSLSGNTEAFF

v_gene: TRBV7-6
d_gene: TRBD1
abundance: few
j_gene: TRBJ2-3
CDR3nt: TGTGCCAGCACACGATCAGGGGGCAGCACAGATACGCAGTATTTT
CDR3aa: CASTRSGGSTDTQYF

v_gene: TRBV5-1
d_gene: TRBD2
abundance: few
j_gene: TRBJ2-1
CDR3nt: TGCGCCAGCAGCTTAACTAGCGGGAGCTCCTACAATGAGCAGTTCTTC
CDR3aa: CASSLTSGSSYNEQFF

v_gene: TRBV2
d_gene: NA
abundance: NA
j_gene: TRBJ2-7
CDR3nt: TGTGCCAGCACCCGACAGGACCTCGGAGGCTACGAGCAGTACTTC
CDR3aa: CASTRQDLGGYEQYF

v_gene: TRBV4-3
d_gene: NA
abundance: NA
j_gene: TRBJ2-1
CDR3nt: TGCGCCAGCAGCCAAGGGACCGGGATTGCCAGTGAGCAGTTCTTC
CDR3aa: CASSQGTGIASEQFF

v_gene: TRBV28
d_gene: TRBD1
abundance: few
j_gene: TRBJ2-7
CDR3nt: TGTGCCAGCAGTTTTGGGACAGGGGCCTACGAGCAGTACTTC
CDR3aa: CASSFGTGAYEQYF

v_gene: TRBV5-1
d_gene: TRBD1
abundance: NA
j_gene: TRBJ1-1
CDR3nt: TGCGCCAGCAGAAAGACAGGGGGCACTGAAGCTTTCTTT
CDR3aa: CASRKTGGTEAFF

v_gene: TRBV6-1
d_gene: TRBD2
abundance: NA
j_gene: TRBJ2-3
CDR3nt: TGTGCCAGCAGTGAAGCGAGCGGGAGGGCCACAGATACGCAGTATTTT
CDR3aa: CASSEASGRATDTQYF

v_gene: TRBV6-5
d_gene: TRBD2
abundance: few
j_gene: TRBJ2-7
CDR3nt: TGTGCCAGCAGCGGGACTAGCTCCGAGCAGTACTTC
CDR3aa: CASSGTSSEQYF

v_gene: TRBV15
d_gene: TRBD1
abundance: few
j_gene: TRBJ1-1
CDR3nt: TGTGCCACCAGGGTTTCAGGGGGCGGAATGAGCACTGAAGCTTTCTTT
CDR3aa: CATRVSGGGMSTEAFF

v_gene: TRBV2
d_gene: TRBD2
abundance: NA
j_gene: TRBJ2-1
CDR3nt: TGTGCCACGGAGACTAGCGGGAGATATGAGCAGTTCTTC
CDR3aa: CATETSGRYEQFF

v_gene: TRBV7-9
d_gene: NA
abundance: NA
j_gene: TRBJ1-5
CDR3nt: TGTGCCAGCAGCTCCTCAGGGAGCAATCAGCCCCAGCATTTT
CDR3aa: CASSSSGSNQPQHF

v_gene: TRBV5-1
d_gene: NA
abundance: NA
j_gene: TRBJ2-5
CDR3nt: TGCGCCAGCAGCTTGTATGGCGAGACCCAGTACTTC
CDR3aa: CASSLYGETQYF

v_gene: TRBV9
d_gene: TRBD2
abundance: few
j_gene: TRBJ2-7
CDR3nt: TGTGCCAGCAGCGCGAGTCCCCTTGGGACTAGCTTCGACGAGCAGTACTTC
CDR3aa: CASSASPLGTSFDEQYF

v_gene: TRBV18
d_gene: TRBD1
abundance: NA
j_gene: TRBJ2-3
CDR3nt: TGTGCCAGCTCACAACAGGGGGTCACAGATACGCAGTATTTT
CDR3aa: CASSQQGVTDTQYF

v_gene: TRBV21-1
d_gene: NA
abundance: few
j_gene: TRBJ2-4
CDR3nt: TGTGCCAGCAGCAACCGGGACAGAGGCATTCAGTACTTC
CDR3aa: CASSNRDRGIQYF

v_gene: TRBV6-5
d_gene: TRBD2
abundance: few
j_gene: TRBJ2-1
CDR3nt: TGTGCCAGCAGCCCGGGACTAGCGGGAGTCAATGAGCAGTTCTTC
CDR3aa: CASSPGLAGVNEQFF

v_gene: TRBV30
d_gene: NA
abundance: NA
j_gene: TRBJ1-1
CDR3nt: TGTGCCTGGAGTGTGTGGCCGATGAACACTGAAGCTTTCTTT
CDR3aa: CAWSVWPMNTEAFF

v_gene: TRBV7-9
d_gene: TRBD2
abundance: few
j_gene: TRBJ2-1
CDR3nt: TGTGCCAGCAGCTCCGTAGCGGGAGGCTCCTACAATGAGCAGTTCTTC
CDR3aa: CASSSVAGGSYNEQFF

v_gene: TRBV5-6
d_gene: NA
abundance: few
j_gene: TRBJ1-1
CDR3nt: TGTGCCAGCAGCTTGGGGCAGGGCCGCACTGAAGCTTTCTTT
CDR3aa: CASSLGQGRTEAFF

v_gene: TRBV2
d_gene: NA
abundance: NA
j_gene: TRBJ2-5
CDR3nt: TGTGCCAGCCGGGACACAGAGACCCAGTACTTC
CDR3aa: CASRDTETQYF

v_gene: TRBV15
d_gene: TRBD2
abundance: NA
j_gene: TRBJ2-1
CDR3nt: TGTGCCACCAGCAGAGGGGGGGGGACGAACATTGAGCAGTTCTTC
CDR3aa: CATSRGGGTNIEQFF

v_gene: TRBV4-1
d_gene: TRBD2
abundance: NA
j_gene: TRBJ2-7
CDR3nt: TGCGCCAGCAGCCAAGGGACTAGCGGATACTACGAGCAGTACTTC
CDR3aa: CASSQGTSGYYEQYF

v_gene: TRBV15
d_gene: NA
abundance: NA
j_gene: TRBJ2-1
CDR3nt: TGTGCCACCAGCAGAGAAGGGAGGTCTCCAAATGAGCAGTTCTTC
CDR3aa: CATSREGRSPNEQFF

v_gene: TRBV12-5
d_gene: TRBD2
abundance: NA
j_gene: TRBJ2-1
CDR3nt: TGTGCTAGTGCCCTCGGCGGGACTAGCGGACACAATGAGCAGTTCTTC
CDR3aa: CASALGGTSGHNEQFF